This T cell receptor (beta chain) was retrieved from a study of T cell clonotyping in hematopoietic cell transplantation. Study at large: Recipient samples before transplant were obtained post-cytoreduction. Study-wide findings and caveats: CD4 and CD8 repertoire contributions could not be separated without sorting. Recipient TCR diversity dropped after transplant; expanded clonotypes rose from day 30 to 180.

V lost 7 bases and J lost 0, with 24 bases in between. Germline CDR1 and CDR2: MDHEN and SYDVKM. This CDR3 is 18 amino acids long. As to this clone: What it recognizes is unknown.

Data came from immunoSEQ multiplex PCR; TCRdb stores just in-frame clones and leaves some out. The data contain under 45,000 clones, 90% to 95% of them singletons. Time point: recipient sample about 28 days before transplant, after cytoreduction. The input for sequencing was peripheral blood mononuclear cells, taken before stem cell transplant. J is TRBJ1-2 and V is TRBV28; D ambiguous. The source is a man aged 40-49 years with chronic myeloid leukemia. Some clones in this sample may be carry-over from other donors' samples. The CDR3 here is CASTSPGEGLVANYGYTF. As DNA, the CDR3 is TGTGCCAGCACCAGTCCTGGGGAGGGATTAGTAGCTAACTATGGCTACACCTTC.